The present TCR beta chain was sequenced within a study of T cell responses to AZD1222 COVID-19 vaccine. Study-level points and caveats: Repertoires in all cases were sampled only once the peak T cell response had passed. Nearly half of spike-specific TCRs reportedly go after variant regions that carry no mutations. Spike-specific TCR depth and breadth grew after two AZD1222 doses.

On this clone itself: Its antigen is still unknown.

Here immunoSEQ multiplex PCR was the method, and the copy in TCRdb shows in-frame clones only, minus some. The sample holds approximately 180,000 clones; about 87% are singletons and the top ten take roughly 6%. The receptor was isolated from an adult in good health. Sample: peripheral blood, taken on day 0 of AZD1222 vaccination.

Here the CDR3 DNA reads TGTGCCAGCACCGAACCCGGGACAGGGCGATTATTACCCTCTGGAAACACCATATATTTT. Protein sequence: CASTEPGTGRLLPSGNTIYF. V gene TRBV7-9 combines with J gene TRBJ1-3; the match to TRBD1 covers 9 bases. Germline V lookup: CDR1 SEHNR, CDR2 FQNEAQ (reference sequence). The CDR3 totals 20 residues. V lost 7 bases to trimming and J lost 0 bases; unmatched junction nucleotides: 19. The whole variable domain, remainder taken from reference TRBV7-9 and TRBJ1-3, is DTGVSQNPRHKITKRGQNVTFRCDPISEHNRLYWYRQTLGQGPEFLTYFQNEAQLEKSRLLSDRFSAERPKGSFSTLEIQRTEQGDSAMYLCASTEPGTGRLLPSGNTIYFGEGSWLTVV.